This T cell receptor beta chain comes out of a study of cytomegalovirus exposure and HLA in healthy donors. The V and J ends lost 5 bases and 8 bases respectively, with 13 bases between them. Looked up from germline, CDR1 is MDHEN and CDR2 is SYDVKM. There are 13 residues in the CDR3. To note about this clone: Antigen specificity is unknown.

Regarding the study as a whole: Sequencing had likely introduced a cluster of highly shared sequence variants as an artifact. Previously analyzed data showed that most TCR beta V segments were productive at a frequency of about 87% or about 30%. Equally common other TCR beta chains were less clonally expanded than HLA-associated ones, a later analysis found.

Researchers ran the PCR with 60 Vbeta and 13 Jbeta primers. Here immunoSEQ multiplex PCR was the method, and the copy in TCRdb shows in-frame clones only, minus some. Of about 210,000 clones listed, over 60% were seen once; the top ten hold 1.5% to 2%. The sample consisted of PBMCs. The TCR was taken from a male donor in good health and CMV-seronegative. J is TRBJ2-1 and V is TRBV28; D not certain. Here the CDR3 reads CASSAPLADEQFF. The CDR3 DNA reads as TGTGCCAGCAGTGCCCCCCTGGCAGATGAGCAGTTCTTC.